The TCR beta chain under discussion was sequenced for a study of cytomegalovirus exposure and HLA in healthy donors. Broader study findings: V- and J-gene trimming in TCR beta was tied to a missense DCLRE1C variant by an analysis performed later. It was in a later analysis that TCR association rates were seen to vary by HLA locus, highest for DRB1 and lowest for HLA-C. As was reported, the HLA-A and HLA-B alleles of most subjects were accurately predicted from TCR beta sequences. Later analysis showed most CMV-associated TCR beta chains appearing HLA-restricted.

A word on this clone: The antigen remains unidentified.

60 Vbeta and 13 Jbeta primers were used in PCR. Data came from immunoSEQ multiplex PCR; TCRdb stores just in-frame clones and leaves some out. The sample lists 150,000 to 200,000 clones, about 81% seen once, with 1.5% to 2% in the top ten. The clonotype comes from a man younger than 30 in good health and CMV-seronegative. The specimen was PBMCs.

The CDR3 DNA reads TGTGCCAGCAGTTTAAGCACCGGGAAGACAGATACGCAGTATTTT. It is translated as CASSLSTGKTDTQYF. This chain connects TRBV28 to TRBJ2-3, with TRBD2 as a possible D gene (5 bases). The V and J ends lost 2 bases and 3 bases respectively, with 12 bases between them. This CDR3 has 15 amino acids. In germline, CDR1 is MDHEN, CDR2 SYDVKM.